This T cell receptor (beta chain) originates from a study of blood T cell repertoires in COVID-19. Overall study: The analysed material was cDNA or gDNA that came from T cells, B-cell-depleted T cells, or PBMCs.

In germline, CDR1 is SGHVS, CDR2 FQNEAQ. The J segment lost 0 bases and the V segment lost 4 bases, leaving 11 bases of the junction unmatched. The CDR3 spans 17 residues. Sequencing was performed with immunoSEQ multiplex PCR; in TCRdb, only in-frame clones are kept and a portion is missing. The sample consists of about 120,000 clones, about 85% of them appearing once. This receptor was identified in a man at least 80 years old with acute or convalescent COVID-19. The sample consisted of peripheral blood. V usage is TRBV7-8 and J usage is TRBJ2-7; TRBD2 matches at 8 bases. The chain's CDR3 is CASSSGPGLDFSYEQYF. Written as DNA, the CDR3 is TGTGCCAGCAGCTCAGGGCCGGGACTAGACTTCTCCTACGAGCAGTACTTC.